Shown below are 26 T cell receptor beta chains from a single sample sequenced in a study of early T cells in non-severe SARS-CoV-2 infection. TCRdb re-analysed the 5' RACE reads in MiXCR, keeping a single row per CDR3 protein. Of roughly 100,000 distinct CDR3 sequences listed, roughly 14% are singletons. The sequenced sample consisted of whole blood. These TCRs come from an adult who was a healthcare worker with PCR-confirmed SARS-CoV-2 infection or an uninfected control (not recorded which).

This clonotype was recorded a few times. The chain carries TRBV7-2 and TRBJ2-3; 11 positions agree with TRBD2. The CDR3 is 15 residues long. The germline gives CDR1 SGHTA, CDR2 FQGNSA. The V gene end was trimmed by 5 bases and the J gene end by 5 bases; junction bases not matched to a gene: 6. CDR3 residues: CASSKLAGVGDTQYF. The CDR3 DNA sequence: TGTGCCAGCAGCAAACTAGCGGGAGTTGGAGATACGCAGTATTTT.

This clonotype was counted at least ten times. The gene calls are TRBV5-1 and TRBJ2-5, with D uncertain. V lost 0 bases and J 2 bases, leaving 5 bases between the germline ends. CDR1 SGHRS and CDR2 YFSETQ come from the germline V gene. The CDR3 is 13 amino acids. CDR3 protein: CASSLGQQETQYF. The CDR3 coding sequence is TGCGCCAGCAGCTTGGGGCAGCAAGAGACCCAGTACTTC.

The chain recombines TRBV12-3 or TRBV12-4 with TRBJ2-6; D ambiguous. The CDR3 loop spans 13 amino acids. V shed 6 bases and J shed 0 bases, with 3 bases lying between them. CDR3 amino acids: CASRHSGANVLTF. In DNA form, the CDR3 reads TGTGCCAGCAGACACTCTGGGGCCAACGTCCTGACTTTC.

This clonotype appeared many times. The J gene is TRBJ1-1, the V gene TRBV10-3; D not certain. CDR1 ENHRY and CDR2 SYGVKD come from the germline V gene. Deletions cut 6 bases from V and 1 base from J, with 3 bases between. The CDR3 is 11 amino acids. CDR3 amino acids: CAIRENTEAFF. CDR3 bases: TGTGCCATCAGGGAGAACACTGAAGCTTTCTTT.

This clonotype was detected a few times. CDR3 nucleotides: TGTGCCAGCAGCCAAGAGGAGCTAGCGGGTAGAAAAAACATTCAGTACTTC. This codes for CASSQEELAGRKNIQYF. The chain couples TRBV3-1 to TRBJ2-4; TRBD2 agrees at 8 bases. There are 17 residues in the CDR3. Per the germline V gene, CDR1 is LGHDT and CDR2 is YNNKEL (reference sequence). Trimming took 0 bases from V and 4 from J; bases not matched to a gene: 8.

J is TRBJ1-1 and V is TRBV28; D perhaps matches TRBD1 (5 bases). CDR1 and CDR2 (germline): MDHEN, SYDVKM. The V gene lost 6 bases and the J gene lost 7 bases, with 9 bases spanning the gap. The CDR3 is 11 residues long. The CDR3 loop reads CASSLGGEAFF. The CDR3 coding sequence is TGTGCCAGCAGCCTCGGGGGTGAAGCTTTCTTT.

This clonotype was seen many times. The rearrangement joins TRBV9 to TRBJ2-3; 15 positions match TRBD2. The V segment lost 1 base and the J segment 1 base; nucleotides outside the gene matches: 1. From germline, CDR1 is SGDLS and CDR2 YYNGEE. The CDR3 has 17 amino acids. CDR3 sequence reads: CASSVRTSGRGTDTQYF. Written as DNA, the CDR3 is TGTGCCAGCAGCGTACGGACTAGCGGGAGGGGCACAGATACGCAGTATTTT.

This clonotype appeared many times. The rearrangement uses TRBV11-2 and TRBJ2-7; no definite D call. V lost 4 bases and J 5 bases, leaving 18 bases between the germline ends. The CDR3 has 15 residues. Per germline, CDR1 SGHAT and CDR2 FQNNGV. CDR3 bases: TGTGCCAGCAGCTCCGGCCTGTCTCAGGTTAACGAGCAGTACTTC. Its translation is CASSSGLSQVNEQYF.

This clonotype was seen ten or more times. The rearrangement links TRBV30 to TRBJ1-6, with no clear D. The CDR3 contains 12 residues. Germline V gene lookup returns CDR1 GTSNPN and CDR2 SVGIG (reference sequence). The V end lost 3 bases, the J end lost 6 bases, and 6 bases lay between the germline ends. CDR3 region: CAWSSSNSPLHF. The CDR3 nucleotides read TGTGCCTGGAGCAGCTCTAATTCACCCCTCCACTTT.

The chain carries TRBV10-3 and TRBJ2-7, with 8 bases aligning to TRBD1. The CDR3 has 14 residues. With V trimmed by 6 bases and J by 3 bases, 7 bases remained unmatched. In germline, CDR1 is ENHRY, CDR2 SYGVKD. CDR3 sequence: CAISDQDRVYEQYF. CDR3 in DNA: TGTGCCATCAGCGACCAGGACAGGGTCTACGAGCAGTACTTC.

The chain employs TRBV20-1 and TRBJ1-1; 9 nucleotides match TRBD1. V was pared by 5 bases and J by 6 bases, with 7 bases of the junction left unmatched. The CDR3 totals 13 residues. Germline CDR1 and CDR2: DFQATT and SNEGSKA (reference sequence). DNA of the CDR3: TGCAGTGCTGGTAGACAGGGGGAGGCTGAAGCTTTCTTT. The encoded protein is CSAGRQGEAEAFF.

This clonotype was observed a handful of times. V is TRBV5-1 and J is TRBJ2-5; no reliable D call. The CDR3 loop spans 14 amino acids. Trimming left V 2 bases short and J 2 bases short, with 10 bases between. Germline assignment: CDR1 SGHRS and CDR2 YFSETQ. CDR3 coding DNA: TGCGCCAGCAGCTTTCAATCATTACAAGAGACCCAGTACTTC. Its protein is CASSFQSLQETQYF.

V and J are TRBV5-1 and TRBJ1-1, with 10 bases identical to TRBD1. Losses at the gene ends were 7 bases for V and 0 bases for J; bases not matched to a gene: 9. Germline CDR1 SGHRS, CDR2 YFSETQ. The CDR3 covers 16 residues. CDR3 amino acids: CASRRGTGALNTEAFF. The CDR3 region has the DNA TGCGCCAGCCGACGGGGGACAGGGGCTTTGAACACTGAAGCTTTCTTT.

This clonotype was seen ten or more times. The chain couples TRBV6-6 to TRBJ1-5; D may be TRBD1 (5 bases). The CDR3 sequence is 16 residues long. Trimming stripped 6 bases from V and 0 bases from J, with 15 bases between. Germline-derived CDR1 and CDR2 are MNHNY and SVGAGI (reference sequence). CDR3 DNA sequence: TGTGCCAGCAGCTCCACACGGGGGTTTAGCAATCAGCCCCAGCATTTT. This gives the protein CASSSTRGFSNQPQHF.

This clonotype was observed a few times. This CDR3 is CASSQDRDGQQHTEAFF. Written as DNA, the CDR3 is TGTGCCAGCAGCCAAGATCGGGACGGGCAACAACACACTGAAGCTTTCTTT. The genes are TRBV3-1 and TRBJ1-1; D perhaps matches TRBD1 (5 bases). CDR1 is LGHDT, CDR2 YNNKEL, per germline (reference sequence). The CDR3 is made up of 17 amino acids. V lost 0 bases to trimming and J lost 3 bases, with 17 bases between them.

There are many counts of this clonotype. The V call is TRBV13, the J call TRBJ2-2; D is possibly TRBD2 (7 bases). The germline CDR1 and CDR2 sequences are PRHDT and FYEKMQ (reference sequence). The CDR3 has 23 residues. V lost 5 bases, J lost 0 bases, and 34 bases lay in between. CDR3 DNA: TGTGCCAGCAGCCGAACGGGACCACAGGGCCCTTCAGAGCGGGACTCGAACACCGGGGAGCTGTTTTTT. Its protein is CASSRTGPQGPSERDSNTGELFF.

The table lists this clonotype with a few counts. V gene TRBV7-6 combines with J gene TRBJ2-1; 8 positions agree with TRBD2. Trimming removed 3 bases from V and 13 bases from J; junction bases left unmatched: 11. The CDR3 consists of 14 residues. Germline V gives CDR1 SGHVS, CDR2 FNYEAQ. The CDR3 loop reads CASSLGGRFSFQFF. CDR3 DNA sequence: TGTGCCAGCAGCTTGGGCGGGAGGTTCTCGTTCCAGTTCTTC.

This clonotype was detected many times. V usage is TRBV5-1 and J usage is TRBJ2-4, with 9 positions matching TRBD2. Trimming took 0 bases from V and 8 from J; bases not matched to a gene: 9. Looked up from germline, CDR1 is SGHRS and CDR2 is YFSETQ. The CDR3 consists of 16 residues. The CDR3 loop is CASSLGIAGVGDIQYF. DNA for the CDR3: TGCGCCAGCAGCTTGGGGATAGCGGGAGTTGGGGACATTCAGTACTTC.

This chain links TRBV20-1 with TRBJ1-2, with 9 positions matching TRBD1. This CDR3 region has 13 residues. From germline, CDR1 is DFQATT and CDR2 SNEGSKA (reference sequence). The V and J ends lost 6 bases and 4 bases, in that order; junction bases with no gene match: 6. The CDR3 here is CSADRDRAYGYTF. The CDR3 DNA sequence: TGCAGTGCGGACCGGGACAGGGCCTATGGCTACACCTTC.

The chain has TRBV3-1 and TRBJ2-1; 12 positions agree with TRBD2. Germline CDR1 LGHDT, CDR2 YNNKEL (reference sequence). This CDR3 is 18 amino acids long. With V trimmed by 2 bases and J by 1 base, 6 bases remained unmatched. In DNA form, the CDR3 reads TGTGCCAGCAGCCAACGGCTAGCGGGAGGGCCATCCTACAATGAGCAGTTCTTC. It translates to CASSQRLAGGPSYNEQFF.

The gene calls are TRBV29-1 and TRBJ2-1; 12 bases map to TRBD2. CDR3 length: 13 amino acids. The V and J ends lost 6 bases and 9 bases, in that order; junction bases with no gene match: 6. CDR1 and CDR2 from the germline V gene are SQVTM and ANQGSEA. The CDR3 loop is CSVTSGSATEQFF. The CDR3 DNA follows: TGCAGCGTGACTAGCGGGAGTGCTACTGAGCAGTTCTTC.

This clonotype has just a few counts. The chain employs TRBV10-2 and TRBJ2-7; the D is unclear. The CDR3 has 11 amino acids. Germline-derived CDR1 and CDR2 are WSHSY and SAAADI. V gave up 5 bases and J gave up 8 bases, with 10 bases separating them. The CDR3 loop is CASSLQMQQYF. CDR3 nucleotide sequence: TGCGCCAGCAGTCTCCAGATGCAGCAGTACTTC.

This clonotype was seen ten or more times. The J gene is TRBJ2-7, the V gene TRBV7-3; 11 positions match TRBD2. J was trimmed by 3 bases and V by 4 bases; bases with no gene match: 20. CDR1 is SGHTA and CDR2 is FQGTGA in the germline V gene. The length of the CDR3 is 20 residues. The CDR3 loop reads CASSSPPTSGMRLGHYEQYF. Written as DNA, the CDR3 is TGTGCCAGCAGCTCACCGCCGACTAGCGGGATGAGGTTGGGTCACTACGAGCAGTACTTC.

The chain recombines TRBV28 with TRBJ2-5; TRBD2 matches 11 bases. Losses at the gene ends were 5 bases for V and 0 bases for J; bases not matched to a gene: 2. Germline CDR1 and CDR2: MDHEN and SYDVKM. The CDR3 consists of 15 residues. The chain's CDR3 is CASSPSGRYQETQYF. In nucleotides, the CDR3 is TGTGCCAGCAGTCCTAGCGGGAGGTACCAAGAGACCCAGTACTTC.

The chain combines TRBV6-2 or TRBV6-3 with TRBJ2-5; weak D call: TRBD2 (5 bases). The CDR3 has 15 residues. Germline assignment: CDR1 MNHEY and CDR2 SVGEGT. V lost 0 bases, J lost 5 bases, and 13 bases lay in between. CDR3: CASSYSKGWEETQYF. The CDR3 coding sequence is TGTGCCAGCAGTTACTCGAAGGGATGGGAGGAGACCCAGTACTTC.

This clonotype came up a few times. The J gene is TRBJ1-5, the V gene TRBV4-3; no reliable D call. The V end was cut by 3 bases, the J end by 3 bases, with 9 bases between. The V gene's germline CDR1 is LGHNA and CDR2 YSLEER. The CDR3 spans 14 residues. DNA for the CDR3: TGCGCCAGCAGCCAGGTCGGGGTCAATCAGCCCCAGCATTTT. It is translated as CASSQVGVNQPQHF.